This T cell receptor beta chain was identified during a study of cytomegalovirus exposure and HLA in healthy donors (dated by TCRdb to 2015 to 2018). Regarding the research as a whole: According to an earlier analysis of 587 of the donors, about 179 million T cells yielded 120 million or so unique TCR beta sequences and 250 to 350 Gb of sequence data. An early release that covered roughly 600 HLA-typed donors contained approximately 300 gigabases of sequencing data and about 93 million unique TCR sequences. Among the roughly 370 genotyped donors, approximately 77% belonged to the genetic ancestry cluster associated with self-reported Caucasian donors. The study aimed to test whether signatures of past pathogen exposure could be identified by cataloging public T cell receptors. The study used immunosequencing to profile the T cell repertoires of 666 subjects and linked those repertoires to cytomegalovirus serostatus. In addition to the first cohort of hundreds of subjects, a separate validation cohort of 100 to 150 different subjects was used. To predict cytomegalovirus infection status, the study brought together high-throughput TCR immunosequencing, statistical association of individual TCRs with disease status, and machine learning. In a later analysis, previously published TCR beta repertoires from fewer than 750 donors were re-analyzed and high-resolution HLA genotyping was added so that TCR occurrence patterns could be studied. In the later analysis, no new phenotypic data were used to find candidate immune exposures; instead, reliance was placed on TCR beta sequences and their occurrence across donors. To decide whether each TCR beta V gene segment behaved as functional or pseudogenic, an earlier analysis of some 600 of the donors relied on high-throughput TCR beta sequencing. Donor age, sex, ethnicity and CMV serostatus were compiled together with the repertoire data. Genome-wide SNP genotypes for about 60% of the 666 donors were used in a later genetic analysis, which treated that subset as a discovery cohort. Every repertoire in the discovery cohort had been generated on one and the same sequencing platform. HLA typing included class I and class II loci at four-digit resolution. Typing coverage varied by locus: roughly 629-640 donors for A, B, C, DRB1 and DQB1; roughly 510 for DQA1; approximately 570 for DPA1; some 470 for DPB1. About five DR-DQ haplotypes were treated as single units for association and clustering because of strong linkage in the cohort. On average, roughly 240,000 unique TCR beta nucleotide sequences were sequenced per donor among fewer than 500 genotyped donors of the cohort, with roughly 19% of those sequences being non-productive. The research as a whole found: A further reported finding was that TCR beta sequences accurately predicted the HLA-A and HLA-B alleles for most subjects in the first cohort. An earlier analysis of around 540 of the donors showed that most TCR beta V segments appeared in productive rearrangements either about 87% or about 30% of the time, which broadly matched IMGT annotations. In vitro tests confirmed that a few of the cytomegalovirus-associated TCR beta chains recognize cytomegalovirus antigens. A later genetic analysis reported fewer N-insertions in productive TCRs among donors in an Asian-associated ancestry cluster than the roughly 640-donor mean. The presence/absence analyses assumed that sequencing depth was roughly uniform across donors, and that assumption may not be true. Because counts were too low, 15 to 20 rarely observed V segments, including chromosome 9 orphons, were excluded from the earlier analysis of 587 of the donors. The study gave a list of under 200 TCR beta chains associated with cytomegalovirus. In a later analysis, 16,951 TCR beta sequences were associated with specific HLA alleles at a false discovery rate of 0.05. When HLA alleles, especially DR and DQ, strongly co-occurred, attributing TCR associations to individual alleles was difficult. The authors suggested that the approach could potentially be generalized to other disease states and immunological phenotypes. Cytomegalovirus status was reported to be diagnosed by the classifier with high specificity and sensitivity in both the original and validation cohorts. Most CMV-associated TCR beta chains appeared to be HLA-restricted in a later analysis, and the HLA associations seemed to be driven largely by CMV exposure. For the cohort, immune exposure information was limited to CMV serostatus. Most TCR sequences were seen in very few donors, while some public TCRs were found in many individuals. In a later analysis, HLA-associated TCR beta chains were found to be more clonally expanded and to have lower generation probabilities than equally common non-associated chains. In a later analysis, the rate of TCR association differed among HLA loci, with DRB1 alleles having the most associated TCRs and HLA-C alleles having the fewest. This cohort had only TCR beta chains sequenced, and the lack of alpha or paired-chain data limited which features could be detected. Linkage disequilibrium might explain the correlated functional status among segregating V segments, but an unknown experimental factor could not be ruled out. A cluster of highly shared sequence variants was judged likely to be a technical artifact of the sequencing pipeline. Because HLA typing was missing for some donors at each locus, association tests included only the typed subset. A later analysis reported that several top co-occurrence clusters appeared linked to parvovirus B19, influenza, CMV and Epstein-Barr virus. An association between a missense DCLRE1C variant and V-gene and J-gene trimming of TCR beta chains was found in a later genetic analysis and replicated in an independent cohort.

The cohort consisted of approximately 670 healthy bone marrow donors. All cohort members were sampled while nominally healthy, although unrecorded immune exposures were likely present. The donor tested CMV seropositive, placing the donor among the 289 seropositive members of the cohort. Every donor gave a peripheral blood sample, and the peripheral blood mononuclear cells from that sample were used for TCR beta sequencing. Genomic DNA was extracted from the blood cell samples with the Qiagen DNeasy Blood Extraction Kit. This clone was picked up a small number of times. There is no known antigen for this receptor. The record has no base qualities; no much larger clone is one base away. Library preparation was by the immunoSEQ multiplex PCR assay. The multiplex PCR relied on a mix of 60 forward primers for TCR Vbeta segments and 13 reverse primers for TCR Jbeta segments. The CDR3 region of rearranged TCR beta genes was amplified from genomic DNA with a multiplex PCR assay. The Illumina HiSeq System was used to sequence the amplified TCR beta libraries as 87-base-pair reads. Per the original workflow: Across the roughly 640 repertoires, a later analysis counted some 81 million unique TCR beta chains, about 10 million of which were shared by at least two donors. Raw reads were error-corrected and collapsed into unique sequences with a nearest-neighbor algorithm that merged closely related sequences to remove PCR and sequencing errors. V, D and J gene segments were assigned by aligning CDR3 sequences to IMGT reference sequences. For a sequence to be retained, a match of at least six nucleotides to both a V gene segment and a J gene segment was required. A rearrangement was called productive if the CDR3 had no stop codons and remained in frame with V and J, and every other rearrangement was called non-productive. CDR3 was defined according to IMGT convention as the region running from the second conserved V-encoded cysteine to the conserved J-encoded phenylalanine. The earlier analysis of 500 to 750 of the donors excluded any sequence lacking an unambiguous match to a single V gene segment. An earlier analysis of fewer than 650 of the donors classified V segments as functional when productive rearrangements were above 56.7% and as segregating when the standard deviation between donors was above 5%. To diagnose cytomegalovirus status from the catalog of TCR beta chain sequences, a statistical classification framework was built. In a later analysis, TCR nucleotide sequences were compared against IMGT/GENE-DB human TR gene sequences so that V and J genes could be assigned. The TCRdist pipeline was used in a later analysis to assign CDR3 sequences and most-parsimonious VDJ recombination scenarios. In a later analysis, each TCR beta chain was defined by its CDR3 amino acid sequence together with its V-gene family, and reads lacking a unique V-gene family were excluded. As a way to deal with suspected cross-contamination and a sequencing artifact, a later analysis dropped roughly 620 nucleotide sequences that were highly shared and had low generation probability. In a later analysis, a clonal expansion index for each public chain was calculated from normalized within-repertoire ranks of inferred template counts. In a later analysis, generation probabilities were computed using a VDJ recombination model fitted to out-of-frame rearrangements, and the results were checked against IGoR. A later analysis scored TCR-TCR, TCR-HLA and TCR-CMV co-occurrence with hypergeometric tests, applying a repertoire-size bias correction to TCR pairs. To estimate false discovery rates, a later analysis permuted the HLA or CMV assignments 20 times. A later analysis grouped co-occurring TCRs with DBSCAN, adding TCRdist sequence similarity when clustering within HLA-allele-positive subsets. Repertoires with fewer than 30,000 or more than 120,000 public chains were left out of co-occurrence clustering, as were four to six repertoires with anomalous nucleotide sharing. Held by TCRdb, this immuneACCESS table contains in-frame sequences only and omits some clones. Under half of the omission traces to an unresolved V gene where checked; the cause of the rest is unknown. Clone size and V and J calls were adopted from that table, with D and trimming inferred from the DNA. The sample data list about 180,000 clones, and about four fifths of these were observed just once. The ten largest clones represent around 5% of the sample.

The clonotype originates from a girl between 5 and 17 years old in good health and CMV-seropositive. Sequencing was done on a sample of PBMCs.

The nucleotides read TGTGCCAGCAGCTTAATTCCGGCAACGATAAACTACGAGCAGTACTTC. It specifies CASSLIPATINYEQYF. This receptor chain uses TRBV5-6 and TRBJ2-5, with the D gene not clear enough to name. The J call may be faulty, since TRBJ2-7 better matches the DNA end. Including cysteine and phenylalanine, the CDR3 has 16 amino acids. Only the CDR3 DNA is retained, 48 bases long and in frame from the first base. The germline V gene supplies CDR1 SGHDT and CDR2 YYEEEE.